The clone carrying this TCR beta chain was detected only once. The antigen is unknown. This sample was taken from a study of beta chain features in type 1 diabetes. General study findings and limits: For Type 1 diabetes patients, all four CD4+ subsets carried TCRB CDR3s that were moderately but significantly shorter. In type 1 diabetes patients, VDJ junctions had fewer insertions; deletions at these junctions were more frequent.

Naive, central memory, regulatory and stem cell-like memory cells within the CD4+ compartment were sorted using CD45RO/CCR7/CD25/CD127/CD95/CD27. Sorted populations all exceeded 95% purity. V was pared by 5 bases and J by 6 bases, with 10 bases of the junction left unmatched. The CDR3 runs to 15 residues. Per germline, CDR1 LNHDA and CDR2 SQIVND (reference sequence). Expressed TCRB transcripts got sequenced, as all isolated RNA was reverse transcribed. The method was immunoSEQ multiplex PCR; TCRdb's version includes in-frame clones alone and lacks a portion of them. The repertoire holds approximately 40,000 clones, with approximately 49% as singletons.

This TCR was sampled from a woman in her 30s in good health. The V and J genes are TRBV19 and TRBJ2-7, with 10 bases that match TRBD2. The material sequenced was stem cell memory CD4+ T cells from blood. Written as DNA, the CDR3 is TGTGCCAGTAGTTTGTGGACTAGCGGCAGGTCCGAGCAGTACTTC. Residues: CASSLWTSGRSEQYF.